Detailed here is one T cell receptor beta chain. Clones were read by immunoSEQ multiplex PCR, and TCRdb kept only the in-frame ones, dropping some. This sample has approximately 280,000 clones, with approximately 84% found just once. This record belongs to a study of blood T cell repertoires in COVID-19. Study information: Material from acute and convalescent COVID-19 was sourced from the United States, Italy and Spain.

Germline CDR1 is SGHNT and CDR2 is YENEEA. The CDR3 loop spans 15 amino acids. Unmatched junction bases numbered 9, after V lost 5 bases and J lost 2 bases. The sample taken for sequencing was peripheral blood. The TCR originated in a human donor with COVID-19, enrolled during active disease. The donor label of this sample is uncertain. The J gene is TRBJ2-7, the V gene TRBV11-3; 7 nucleotides agree with TRBD2. The CDR3 protein is CASSLAGDSAYEQYF. CDR3 nucleotide sequence: TGTGCCAGCAGCCTGGCGGGGGATTCCGCCTACGAGCAGTACTTC.